These 8 T cell receptor beta chains originate from one sample sequenced in a study of blood T cell repertoires in COVID-19. Only in-frame clones appear in the TCRdb table, and some are missing; sequencing was by immunoSEQ multiplex PCR. The table lists roughly 100,000 clones, over 70% of them singletons. The specimen sequenced was peripheral blood. The receptor set was obtained from a human donor in a cohort sampled during active or convalescent COVID-19.

The chain recombines TRBV12-5 with TRBJ1-5, with 8 bases identical to TRBD1. The CDR3 runs 17 residues. Trimming took 5 bases from V and 0 from J; bases not matched to a gene: 9. CDR1 and CDR2 from the germline V gene are LGHNT and FRNRAP. The CDR3 loop reads CASGPGQGDYSNQPQHF. In DNA form, the CDR3 reads TGTGCTAGTGGTCCCGGACAGGGCGATTATAGCAATCAGCCCCAGCATTTT. Combining the CDR3 with reference TRBV12-5 and TRBJ1-5 gives the whole variable domain DARVTQTPRHKVTEMGQEVTMRCQPILGHNTVFWYRQTMMQGLELLAYFRNRAPLDDSGMPKDRFSAEMPDATLATLKIQPSEPRDSAVYFCASGPGQGDYSNQPQHFGDGTRLSIL.

V is TRBV14 and J is TRBJ2-7; 7 bases match TRBD1. Germline trimming cut 4 bases from V and 3 bases from J; bases unmatched to any gene: 9. The CDR3 is 15 amino acids. CDR1 is SGHDN, CDR2 FVKESK, per germline. The CDR3 DNA follows: TGTGCCAGCAGCCGTTTGGGACAGCCAGACTACGAGCAGTACTTC. This sequence encodes CASSRLGQPDYEQYF.

CDR3 coding DNA: TGTGCCAGCAGCTGGGGTACAGGGGCTGGAAACACCATATATTTT. This gives the protein CASSWGTGAGNTIYF. The genes are TRBV11-2 and TRBJ1-3; 7 bases match TRBD1. The germline V gene encodes CDR1 SGHAT and CDR2 FQNNGV. Trimming took 4 bases from V and 2 from J; bases not matched to a gene: 5. The CDR3 totals 15 residues.

This chain joins TRBV18 and TRBJ2-7; weak D call: TRBD1 (6 bases). Germline V gives CDR1 KGHSH, CDR2 LQKENI. V lost 4 bases to trimming and J lost 4 bases, with 17 bases between them. The CDR3 runs to 15 residues. CDR3 loop: CASSRVEARGYEQYF. CDR3 nucleotides: TGTGCCAGCTCACGCGTAGAAGCCAGGGGTTACGAGCAGTACTTC.

The V gene is TRBV27, the J gene TRBJ2-7; unclear D gene. The CDR3 consists of 13 residues. Germline CDR1 MNHEY, CDR2 SMNVEV (reference sequence). The V end lost 8 bases, the J end lost 4 bases, and 15 bases lay between the germline ends. The CDR3 sequence is CASARYPGYEQYF. DNA of the CDR3: TGTGCCAGCGCGAGGTACCCCGGATACGAGCAGTACTTC.

The J gene is TRBJ1-5, the V gene TRBV19; D ambiguous. From germline, CDR1 is LNHDA and CDR2 SQIVND (reference sequence). The CDR3 extends over 16 amino acids. V lost 3 bases and J 4 bases, leaving 16 bases between the germline ends. DNA for the CDR3: TGTGCCAGTAGTATCACCCTGCAGGCGATGAATCAGCCCCAGCATTTT. Translation: CASSITLQAMNQPQHF.

J is TRBJ2-7 and V is TRBV3-1 (or the pseudogene TRBV3-2); D call uncertain. Trimming cost V 1 base and J 2 bases, with 3 bases left between them. CDR1 and CDR2 (germline): LGHDT, YNNKEL (reference sequence). CDR3 length equals 12 residues. This chain's CDR3 is CASSQGPYEQYF. CDR3 bases: TGTGCCAGCAGCCAAGGGCCCTACGAGCAGTACTTC.

This chain uses TRBV5-1 with TRBJ1-3, with a weak D call TRBD1 (6 bases). The V end was cut by 4 bases, the J end by 4 bases, with 12 bases between. The CDR3 has 14 amino acids. Germline values: CDR1 SGHRS, CDR2 YFSETQ. CDR3 nucleotide sequence: TGCGCCAGCAGCCAAACAGGGTACGGAAACACCATATATTTT. Translation: CASSQTGYGNTIYF.